Below are 21 T cell receptor beta chains sequenced from a single sample in a study of T cell changes during pregnancy in multiple sclerosis. The assay was immunoSEQ multiplex PCR, and TCRdb's table has in-frame clones only and misses some. The profile shows 77,000 or so clones, around 93% of them singletons. Specimen: peripheral blood, collected in the second trimester of pregnancy. The receptors stem from a female donor in good health, enrolled as a control in a pregnancy study.

The chain uses TRBV5-6 and TRBJ2-7; 9 positions agree with TRBD2. The V segment lost 1 base and the J segment 3 bases; nucleotides outside the gene matches: 2. The germline V gene encodes CDR1 SGHDT and CDR2 YYEEEE. The CDR3 length is 14 residues. CDR3 sequence: CASSLLAGDYEQYF. Here the CDR3 DNA reads TGTGCCAGCAGCTTGTTAGCGGGGGACTACGAGCAGTACTTC.

This chain joins TRBV27 and TRBJ2-7, with D tentatively TRBD1 (6 bases). With 7 bases removed from V and 2 bases from J, the gap between germline ends came to 15 bases. This CDR3 is 14 amino acids long. The germline V gene has CDR1 MNHEY and CDR2 SMNVEV (reference sequence). The CDR3 sequence is CASNDQGSTYEQYF. CDR3 bases: TGTGCCAGCAATGATCAGGGGAGTACCTACGAGCAGTACTTC.

In nucleotides, the CDR3 is TGTGCCAGCAGTTTGGTGGACAGAGCCTCCTACGAGCAGTACTTC. Its protein is CASSLVDRASYEQYF. This chain uses TRBV27 with TRBJ2-7; the D gene is possibly TRBD1 (6 bases). Trimming pared 3 bases from V and 0 bases from J, leaving 12 bases between. This CDR3 contains 15 residues. CDR1 and CDR2 from the germline V gene are MNHEY and SMNVEV (reference sequence).

The chain employs TRBV9 and TRBJ1-3; D not certain. The V end lost 2 bases, the J end lost 0 bases, and 6 bases lay between the germline ends. CDR1 and CDR2 (germline): SGDLS, YYNGEE. This CDR3 has 14 amino acids. The CDR3 bases are TGTGCCAGCAGCGTCGGGAGCTCTGGAAACACCATATATTTT. Translation gives CASSVGSSGNTIYF.

This chain joins TRBV6-6 and TRBJ1-5; TRBD1 matches 7 bases. The CDR3 is made up of 16 amino acids. Per germline, CDR1 MNHNY and CDR2 SVGAGI (reference sequence). After removal of 2 bases from V and 3 bases from J, the junction contained 7 bases not matched to a gene. The CDR3 loop is CASSYGKGQPNQPQHF. DNA for the CDR3: TGTGCCAGCAGTTACGGGAAGGGACAGCCCAATCAGCCCCAGCATTTT.

Points on this clone: Other DNA sequences from this sample encode an identical CDR3 as well. The DNA of the CDR3 is TGCGCCAGCAGCTCGACAGTCTCTGGGGCCAACGTCCTGACTTTC. Amino acid sequence: CASSSTVSGANVLTF. The V gene is TRBV5-1, the J gene TRBJ2-6; possibly TRBD1 for D (5 bases). The germline gives CDR1 SGHRS, CDR2 YFSETQ. This CDR3 has 15 amino acids. The V gene lost 3 bases and the J gene lost 0 bases, with 7 bases spanning the gap.

This clone was detected once. V usage is TRBV2 and J usage is TRBJ2-1, with 15 positions matching TRBD2. The V gene end was trimmed by 4 bases and the J gene end by 6 bases; junction bases not matched to a gene: 1. This CDR3 comprises 15 residues. Looked up from germline, CDR1 is SNHLY and CDR2 is FYNNEI. The DNA for the CDR3 is TGTGCCAGCAGTGGGACTAGCGGGGGGGCCAATGAGCAGTTCTTC. The encoded protein is CASSGTSGGANEQFF.

The CDR3 region is CASSSRGTGYTF. CDR3 sequence (DNA): TGTGCCAGCAGCTCGAGGGGGACCGGCTACACCTTC. The chain joins TRBV6-5 to TRBJ1-2, with D possibly matching TRBD1 (6 bases). CDR3 size: 12 residues. V gave up 6 bases and J gave up 8 bases, with 13 bases separating them. Germline CDR1 is MNHEY and CDR2 is SVGAGI.

CDR3 sequence: CASSQEASGGVPTGELFF. CDR3 nucleotide sequence: TGCGCCAGCAGCCAAGAGGCTAGCGGGGGTGTACCCACCGGGGAGCTGTTTTTT. V is TRBV4-3 and J is TRBJ2-2, with TRBD2 identical over 10 bases. The J segment lost 4 bases and the V segment lost 0 bases, leaving 8 bases of the junction unmatched. Germline V gene lookup returns CDR1 LGHNA and CDR2 YSLEER. The length of the CDR3 is 18 residues.

This sequence joins TRBV7-2 and TRBJ1-5; a possible D gene is TRBD1 (5 bases). Trimming pared 1 base from V and 9 bases from J, leaving 19 bases between. Germline assignment: CDR1 SGHTA and CDR2 FQGNSA. The CDR3 runs to 16 residues. CDR3 amino acids: CASSLEVSEGRGPQHF. CDR3 nucleotides: TGTGCCAGCAGCTTAGAGGTCAGTGAGGGGCGGGGGCCCCAGCATTTT.

The rearrangement uses TRBV30 and TRBJ1-2; D remains ambiguous. Germline CDR1 and CDR2: GTSNPN and SVGIG (reference sequence). The germline V and J ends were trimmed by 0 bases and 3 bases, with 8 bases remaining between them. CDR3 length: 13 amino acids. This chain's CDR3 is CAWSVLSHYGYTF. The CDR3 DNA follows: TGTGCCTGGAGTGTACTTAGCCACTATGGCTACACCTTC. The complete variable domain, with remaining parts taken from reference TRBV30 and TRBJ1-2, reads SQTIHQWPATLVQPVGSPLSLECTVEGTSNPNLYWYRQAAGRGLQLLFYSVGIGQISSEVPQNLSASRPQDRQFILSSKKLLLSDSGFYLCAWSVLSHYGYTFGSGTRLTVV.

The chain joins TRBV29-1 to TRBJ2-3, with 7 positions matching TRBD1. Germline CDR1 reads SQVTM; CDR2 reads ANQGSEA. The CDR3 runs to 15 residues. V gave up 4 bases and J gave up 1 base; unmatched junction bases: 8. CDR3 DNA sequence: TGCAGCGTTGTTTTAGGGGGCCGTGGCACAGATACGCAGTATTTT. Protein sequence: CSVVLGGRGTDTQYF.

In its sample, this clone was seen once. The chain recombines TRBV15 with TRBJ2-7; 9 nucleotides agree with TRBD1. This CDR3 has 14 amino acids. V shed 0 bases, J shed 4 bases, and the junction held 1 base outside the gene matches. CDR1 LNHNV and CDR2 YYDKDF come from the germline V gene (reference sequence). CDR3 DNA sequence: TGTGCCACCAGCAGAGAGACAGGGGGATACGAGCAGTACTTC. Amino acids: CATSRETGGYEQYF.

The chain couples TRBV27 to TRBJ2-3, with TRBD2 as a possible D gene (6 bases). The CDR3 totals 17 residues. Trimming left V 6 bases short and J 5 bases short, with 24 bases between. In germline, CDR1 is MNHEY, CDR2 SMNVEV (reference sequence). The CDR3 region is CASSGGGTAVMIDTQYF. CDR3 sequence (DNA): TGTGCCAGCAGCGGGGGTGGAACGGCAGTTATGATAGATACGCAGTATTTT.

DNA for the CDR3: TGTGCCAGCAGCAATTCAGGGGGGAGCAATCAGCCCCAGCATTTT. Its protein is CASSNSGGSNQPQHF. This chain joins TRBV21-1 and TRBJ1-5; the D call of TRBD1 is as the table states it, not checked on the DNA. TRBV21-1 is a pseudogene locus. The CDR3 covers 15 residues.

The chain couples TRBV6-5 to TRBJ2-2, with 8 bases identical to TRBD2. V was pared by 6 bases and J by 4 bases, with 7 bases of the junction left unmatched. Germline V CDR1 and CDR2: MNHEY, SVGAGI. The CDR3 covers 15 residues. The CDR3 nucleotides read TGTGCCAGCAGGTCAGGACTAGCTAGCACCGGGGAGCTGTTTTTT. Translation gives CASRSGLASTGELFF.

V usage is TRBV14 and J usage is TRBJ1-1; D gene unclear. This CDR3 is 11 amino acids long. With 6 bases removed from V and 3 bases from J, the gap between germline ends came to 5 bases. Germline values: CDR1 SGHDN, CDR2 FVKESK. CDR3 loop: CASRRDTEAFF. In DNA, the CDR3 is TGTGCCAGCAGACGCGACACTGAAGCTTTCTTT. Complete variable domain (other parts from reference TRBV14 and TRBJ1-1): EAGVTQFPSHSVIEKGQTVTLRCDPISGHDNLYWYRRVMGKEIKFLLHFVKESKQDESGMPNNRFLAERTGGTYSTLKVQPAELEDSGVYFCASRRDTEAFFGQGTRLTVV.

This clone has just one count. The chain couples TRBV7-3 to TRBJ2-3; the D gene is possibly TRBD1 (5 bases). Germline V CDR1 and CDR2: SGHTA, FQGTGA. CDR3 length equals 14 residues. Trimming cost V 5 bases and J 5 bases, with 14 bases left between them. Here the CDR3 reads CASSLRDGQDTQYF. In nucleotides, the CDR3 is TGTGCCAGCAGCCTCAGGGATGGGCAAGATACGCAGTATTTT. Based on the CDR3 plus reference TRBV7-3 and TRBJ2-3, the full variable domain is GAGVSQTPSNKVTEKGKYVELRCDPISGHTALYWYRQSLGQGPEFLIYFQGTGAADDSGLPNDRFFAVRPEGSVSTLKIQRTERGDSAVYLCASSLRDGQDTQYFGPGTRLTVL.

The genes are TRBV5-6 and TRBJ1-4, with a possible D match to TRBD1 (5 bases). The CDR3 loop spans 15 amino acids. Per germline, CDR1 SGHDT and CDR2 YYEEEE. Trimming removed 4 bases at V and 2 bases at J, with 12 bases between. The CDR3 nucleotides are TGTGCCAGCAGCCCCGGGGGGGTGACTAATGAAAAACTGTTTTTT. It codes for CASSPGGVTNEKLFF.

V is TRBV4-1 and J is TRBJ2-7; 8 bases agree with TRBD1. Germline lookup yields CDR1 MGHRA and CDR2 YSYEKL. There are 16 residues in the CDR3. Trimming took 4 bases from V and 3 from J; bases not matched to a gene: 11. The DNA of the CDR3 is TGCGCCAGCAGCCCCCTACGGACAGGGAATTTCTACGAGCAGTACTTC. Protein product: CASSPLRTGNFYEQYF.

The chain recombines TRBV2 with TRBJ1-2, with 7 bases matching TRBD1. V shed 7 bases, J shed 8 bases, and the junction held 10 bases outside the gene matches. This CDR3 has 13 residues. CDR1 is SNHLY, CDR2 FYNNEI, per germline. This CDR3 is CASTPSLGQGYTF. CDR3 sequence (DNA): TGTGCCAGCACTCCCAGCCTGGGACAGGGCTACACCTTC. Supplemented by reference TRBV2 and TRBJ1-2, the full variable domain reads EPEVTQTPSHQVTQMGQEVILRCVPISNHLYFYWYRQILGQKVEFLVSFYNNEISEKSEIFDDQFSVERPDGSNFTLKIRSTKLEDSAMYFCASTPSLGQGYTFGSGTRLTVV.